A selection of T cell receptor beta chains follows, all from one sample in a study of CD8 T cells in ankylosing spondylitis. Each CDR3 protein is one row after TCRdb ran MiXCR on the 5' RACE reads. Of 200,000 to 300,000 distinct CDR3 sequences in the sample, about 10% were seen once. What was sequenced was blood, either unsorted or a sorted T cell fraction (not recorded which). The receptor source for this set is a male donor with ankylosing spondylitis or in good health (not recorded which). Both conserved end residues are part of each CDR3. Each record gives: CDR3 DNA, CDR3 protein, J gene, clone size, V gene, D gene. The D gene is left open where the match is weak. The size entry is marked missing in some rows and otherwise reads once, few, many or a size class.

DNA: TGTGCCAGCATCAGAGACCTGGGGTTTCAACCTGAAGCTTTCTTT; CDR3: CASIRDLGFQPEAFF; J: TRBJ1-1; size: many; V: TRBV6-4; D: .
DNA: TGCAGCGTTGAAGTCCAGGGGGAAAATGAGCAGTTCTTC; CDR3: CSVEVQGENEQFF; J: TRBJ2-1; size: many; V: TRBV29-1; D: TRBD1
DNA: TGCGCCAGCAGCTTCGGGCAGTCATTTAGCACAGATACGCAGTATTTT; CDR3: CASSFGQSFSTDTQYF; J: TRBJ2-3; size: many; V: TRBV5-1; D: .
DNA: TGTGCCAGCAGTTTCAAGGTGGCCGGCGGGCCCGGCACAGATACGCAGTATTTT; CDR3: CASSFKVAGGPGTDTQYF; J: TRBJ2-3; size: many; V: TRBV12-3/TRBV12-4; D: .
DNA: TGTGCCAGCAGTTTATCCCCAGGGGTGAACACTGAAGCTTTCTTT; CDR3: CASSLSPGVNTEAFF; J: TRBJ1-1; size: few; V: TRBV27; D: .
DNA: TGCAGCACGCCTTCCATCATCAACACTGAAGCTTTCTTT; CDR3: CSTPSIINTEAFF; J: TRBJ1-1; size: few; V: TRBV20-1; D: .
DNA: TGCGCCAGCAGCTTAAGGCCAGCGCCTCTATCAACTAATGAAAAACTGTTTTTT; CDR3: CASSLRPAPLSTNEKLFF; J: TRBJ1-4; size: many; V: TRBV5-1; D: .
DNA: TGTGCCAGCAGCTTAGCGACAGGGCAATGGGGCTACACCTTC; CDR3: CASSLATGQWGYTF; J: TRBJ1-2; size: few; V: TRBV7-2; D: TRBD1
DNA: TGCGCCACTCAGCTTGTTCTGGGGGGGGCGAGTGAGCAGTTCTTC; CDR3: CATQLVLGGASEQFF; J: TRBJ2-1; size: many; V: TRBV5-1; D: .
DNA: TGCGCCAGCAGCTTGAGCCCCAGGGGTGTGGGCCCAGATACGCAGTATTTT; CDR3: CASSLSPRGVGPDTQYF; J: TRBJ2-3; size: many; V: TRBV5-1; D: .
DNA: TGTGCCAGCAGTTTAAACACCTATTCACCCCTCCACTTT; CDR3: CASSLNTYSPLHF; J: TRBJ1-6; size: .; V: TRBV27; D: .
DNA: TGTGCCATCAGGGGGACAGGGGATAACTATGGCTACACCTTC; CDR3: CAIRGTGDNYGYTF; J: TRBJ1-2; size: .; V: TRBV10-3; D: TRBD1
DNA: TGTGCCATCAGTGAGTCCCCACTCAGGGAAACAACTAATGAAAAACTGTTTTTT; CDR3: CAISESPLRETTNEKLFF; J: TRBJ1-4; size: many; V: TRBV10-3; D: .
DNA: TGCGCCAGCAGCACGGGACAGGGGAACACCGGGGAGCTGTTTTTT; CDR3: CASSTGQGNTGELFF; J: TRBJ2-2; size: many; V: TRBV5-1; D: TRBD1
DNA: TGTGCCTCGACTAGCGGGGGAGATACGCAGTATTTT; CDR3: CASTSGGDTQYF; J: TRBJ2-3; size: many; V: TRBV12-3/TRBV12-4; D: TRBD2
DNA: TGTGCCAGCAGCTCCGGGACAGACTCCTACGAGCAGTACTTC; CDR3: CASSSGTDSYEQYF; J: TRBJ2-7; size: .; V: TRBV7-9; D: TRBD1
DNA: TGCGCCAGCAGTGAGAAAGGGGGCTACACTGAAGCTTTCTTT; CDR3: CASSEKGGYTEAFF; J: TRBJ1-1; size: .; V: TRBV10-1; D: TRBD1
DNA: TGTGCCAGCAGTCGACAGGGTCCAGATGGCTACACCTTC; CDR3: CASSRQGPDGYTF; J: TRBJ1-2; size: many; V: TRBV12-3/TRBV12-4; D: TRBD1
DNA: TGCAGTGCTAGCCGAGGACTAGCCCACTTCTCCTACGAGCAGTACTTC; CDR3: CSASRGLAHFSYEQYF; J: TRBJ2-7; size: many; V: TRBV20-1; D: TRBD2
DNA: TGTGCCAGCAGCCTCTTTGCCGGGGTAGCCTACGAGCAGTACTTC; CDR3: CASSLFAGVAYEQYF; J: TRBJ2-7; size: many; V: TRBV14; D: .
DNA: TGTGTCAGTAGTCCACAGGGGACGATTTTCTACACCTTC; CDR3: CVSSPQGTIFYTF; J: TRBJ1-2; size: .; V: TRBV19; D: TRBD1
DNA: TGTGCCAGCAGCCAAGTGGCGTACACAGGGGATAATCAGCCCCAGCATTTT; CDR3: CASSQVAYTGDNQPQHF; J: TRBJ1-5; size: many; V: TRBV4-2; D: TRBD1
DNA: TGTGCCAGCAGCTTGGCCGGGACAGGTAGCAATCAGCCCCAGCATTTT; CDR3: CASSLAGTGSNQPQHF; J: TRBJ1-5; size: .; V: TRBV5-5; D: TRBD1
DNA: TGCAGTGCCGCCGGGACAAAAAACACCGGGGAGCTGTTTTTT; CDR3: CSAAGTKNTGELFF; J: TRBJ2-2; size: .; V: TRBV20-1; D: .
DNA: TGTGCCATCAGTCCCGGGACAGGGTTCTACGAGCAGTACTTC; CDR3: CAISPGTGFYEQYF; J: TRBJ2-7; size: many; V: TRBV10-3; D: TRBD1
DNA: TGTGCCAGCAGCAGATTAGAGGCGGAGGCCTCCTACGAGCAGTACTTC; CDR3: CASSRLEAEASYEQYF; J: TRBJ2-7; size: many; V: TRBV21-1; D: .
DNA: TGTGCCAGCAGCATCCAACTAGCGCGCGAGACCCAGTACTTC; CDR3: CASSIQLARETQYF; J: TRBJ2-5; size: few; V: TRBV11-2; D: TRBD2
DNA: TGTGCCAGCAGTGTATCGAGGGGGATTACTGAAGCTTTCTTT; CDR3: CASSVSRGITEAFF; J: TRBJ1-1; size: many; V: TRBV25-1; D: .
DNA: TGTGCCTGGAGTAGAAGCTCTGGAAACACCATATATTTT; CDR3: CAWSRSSGNTIYF; J: TRBJ1-3; size: many; V: TRBV30; D: .
DNA: TGCGCCAGCCGTGACGGGACAGGGAACATGAACACTGAAGCTTTCTTT; CDR3: CASRDGTGNMNTEAFF; J: TRBJ1-1; size: .; V: TRBV5-1; D: TRBD1
DNA: TGCAGTGCTAGAGCGCCTAACTATGGCGGGAGGGCCCCAGATACGCAGTATTTT; CDR3: CSARAPNYGGRAPDTQYF; J: TRBJ2-3; size: many; V: TRBV20-1; D: TRBD2
DNA: TGTGCCAGCAGCCAAGGTTTTAGGGGACAGGGGGGAAGAGCGGCCAAAAACATTCAGTACTTC; CDR3: CASSQGFRGQGGRAAKNIQYF; J: TRBJ2-4; size: many; V: TRBV3-1; D: TRBD1
DNA: TGTGCCAGCAGCTCGTACAACTACGAGCAGTACTTC; CDR3: CASSSYNYEQYF; J: TRBJ2-7; size: many; V: TRBV7-2; D: .
DNA: TGTGCCAGCAGTTCCGATCATCTAGCGGGAGCTCTAAATGAGCAGTTCTTC; CDR3: CASSSDHLAGALNEQFF; J: TRBJ2-1; size: many; V: TRBV27; D: TRBD2
DNA: TGTGCCAGCAGCTTGATCGGACAGGGGGCTGGGGGCTACACCTTC; CDR3: CASSLIGQGAGGYTF; J: TRBJ1-2; size: .; V: TRBV5-4; D: TRBD1
DNA: TGCGCCAGCAGTTTATCGACCGGGGGCACAGATACGCAGTATTTT; CDR3: CASSLSTGGTDTQYF; J: TRBJ2-3; size: many; V: TRBV5-1; D: .
DNA: TGTGCCAGCACCTACCTTAGGCAGGCTTATCAGCCCCAGCATTTT; CDR3: CASTYLRQAYQPQHF; J: TRBJ1-5; size: .; V: TRBV21-1; D: .
DNA: TGTGCCAGCAGCCTCTGGACAGGGGTTTACAATGAGCAGTTCTTC; CDR3: CASSLWTGVYNEQFF; J: TRBJ2-1; size: many; V: TRBV7-2; D: TRBD1
DNA: TGTGCCAGCAGTTACTCCGGGACTAGCGGGCAAGAGACCCAGTACTTC; CDR3: CASSYSGTSGQETQYF; J: TRBJ2-5; size: many; V: TRBV6-5; D: TRBD2
DNA: TGTGCCAGCAGCTTTACAGGCAGTCGGGAAAAACTGTTTTTT; CDR3: CASSFTGSREKLFF; J: TRBJ1-4; size: many; V: TRBV25-1; D: .
DNA: TGCAGCGGTGGGGGACAGGACTCCTACGAGCAGTACTTC; CDR3: CSGGGQDSYEQYF; J: TRBJ2-7; size: many; V: TRBV29-1; D: TRBD1
DNA: TGTGCCAGCAGCCAAGCGGTGACTAGCGGGGGCTACGAGCAGTACTTC; CDR3: CASSQAVTSGGYEQYF; J: TRBJ2-7; size: many; V: TRBV4-2; D: TRBD2
DNA: TGCAGCCCGGGACAGGGAACAGGTGAGCAGTTCTTC; CDR3: CSPGQGTGEQFF; J: TRBJ2-1; size: few; V: TRBV20-1; D: TRBD1
DNA: TGTGCCAGCAGTGAAATCGGGGGGGGGAATAGGCCCCAGCATTTT; CDR3: CASSEIGGGNRPQHF; J: TRBJ1-5; size: many; V: TRBV6-1; D: .
DNA: TGCGCCAGCAGCTTGGTCGGGGGAAATAGCAATCAGCCCCAGCATTTT; CDR3: CASSLVGGNSNQPQHF; J: TRBJ1-5; size: .; V: TRBV5-1; D: .
DNA: TGTGCCAGCAGCCCCAGTGGGAACTACGAGCAGTACTTC; CDR3: CASSPSGNYEQYF; J: TRBJ2-7; size: many; V: TRBV11-3; D: .
DNA: TGTGCCAGCAGCGACTCAGGGTTGGACTACGAGCAGTACTTC; CDR3: CASSDSGLDYEQYF; J: TRBJ2-7; size: few; V: TRBV11-1; D: .
DNA: TGTGCCAGCAGCCGACGAGTTTCGGACAGGGAAGGAAGTGAGCAGTTCTTC; CDR3: CASSRRVSDREGSEQFF; J: TRBJ2-1; size: few; V: TRBV3-1; D: TRBD1
DNA: TGTGCCAGCAGCCCCGGAGTAGAGAGCGCGGGAAAGACCCAGTACTTC; CDR3: CASSPGVESAGKTQYF; J: TRBJ2-5; size: many; V: TRBV3-1; D: .
DNA: TGCGCCAGCAGCCCCTTGGGGTTTGGGTCCTACAATGAGCAGTTCTTC; CDR3: CASSPLGFGSYNEQFF; J: TRBJ2-1; size: few; V: TRBV4-1; D: .
DNA: TGTGCCAGCAGCTTACACGGGAAAGGGGGAGAGACCCAGTACTTC; CDR3: CASSLHGKGGETQYF; J: TRBJ2-5; size: many; V: TRBV7-2; D: .
DNA: TGTGCCAGCTCACCCCGGAGGACAGGAGATTACCAAGAGACCCAGTACTTC; CDR3: CASSPRRTGDYQETQYF; J: TRBJ2-5; size: many; V: TRBV18; D: TRBD1
DNA: TGTGCCAGCAGCGTAGGAGGTAGCTGGTCCCAAGAGACCCAGTACTTC; CDR3: CASSVGGSWSQETQYF; J: TRBJ2-5; size: many; V: TRBV9; D: .
DNA: TGCAGTGCTAGAGAAGAGAGCTATGGCTACACCTTC; CDR3: CSAREESYGYTF; J: TRBJ1-2; size: many; V: TRBV20-1; D: .
DNA: TGTGCCAGCAGCTTTGACCGACAGGAGTACTTC; CDR3: CASSFDRQEYF; J: TRBJ2-7; size: many; V: TRBV7-9; D: .
DNA: TGTGCCAGCAGTGAACAGGGGACGGGAGGGCATCTTTACGAGACCCAGTACTTC; CDR3: CASSEQGTGGHLYETQYF; J: TRBJ2-5; size: many; V: TRBV2; D: TRBD2
DNA: TGTGCCAGCAGCCCCTCCTCCGGGGGAGCAGATACGCAGTATTTT; CDR3: CASSPSSGGADTQYF; J: TRBJ2-3; size: many; V: TRBV3-1; D: .